Shown below are 9 T cell receptor beta chains from a single sample sequenced in a study of blood T cell repertoires in COVID-19. Libraries were prepared by immunoSEQ multiplex PCR; TCRdb keeps only in-frame clonotypes and omits some of them. Here the sample spans tens of thousands of clones, more than 75% being singletons. The sample was peripheral blood. All receptors come from a human donor in a cohort sampled during active COVID-19.

This chain uses TRBV5-1 with TRBJ2-1, with no clear D. The CDR3 covers 15 residues. V lost 0 bases and J lost 0, with 7 bases in between. CDR1 is SGHRS and CDR2 is YFSETQ in the germline V gene. The CDR3 reads CASSLAESSYNEQFF. The CDR3 DNA follows: TGCGCCAGCAGCTTGGCGGAGAGCTCCTACAATGAGCAGTTCTTC.

V and J are TRBV19 and TRBJ2-7, with 8 bases identical to TRBD1. Germline CDR1 LNHDA, CDR2 SQIVND (reference sequence). The CDR3 spans 15 residues. Trimming removed 5 bases from V and 3 bases from J; junction bases left unmatched: 9. The CDR3 spells CASSFSGDRRYEQYF. Here the CDR3 DNA reads TGTGCCAGTAGTTTTTCCGGGGACAGGCGCTACGAGCAGTACTTC.

The gene calls are TRBV7-6 and TRBJ2-1, with 7 bases matching TRBD2. Per germline, CDR1 SGHVS and CDR2 FNYEAQ. This CDR3 region has 16 residues. V was clipped by 7 bases and J by 1 base; unmatched bases: 10. The CDR3 DNA is TGTGCCAGCAACCCATACACTAGCGAATCCTACAATGAGCAGTTCTTC. Translated, it gives CASNPYTSESYNEQFF.

The CDR3 region is CASSFSGLGEKLFF. The CDR3 DNA follows: TGTGCCAGCAGTTTTTCAGGGTTGGGGGAAAAACTGTTTTTT. The rearrangement joins TRBV28 to TRBJ1-4, with a weak D call TRBD1 (5 bases). Germline CDR1 reads MDHEN; CDR2 reads SYDVKM. The CDR3 covers 14 residues. V lost 3 bases, J lost 8 bases, and 13 bases lay in between.

The chain couples TRBV6-1 to TRBJ1-3, with D possibly being TRBD1 (5 bases). The CDR3 runs 15 residues. The V end lost 3 bases, the J end lost 0 bases, and 9 bases lay between the germline ends. CDR1 MNHNS and CDR2 SASEGT come from the germline V gene. CDR3 DNA sequence: TGTGCCAGCAGTGATGGGGCCAACTCTGGAAACACCATATATTTT. Protein sequence: CASSDGANSGNTIYF.

The chain uses TRBV9 and TRBJ1-2, with 9 positions matching TRBD1. The CDR3 runs 12 residues. Germline V CDR1 and CDR2: SGDLS, YYNGEE. V dropped 4 bases and J dropped 7; count of bases not matched to a gene: 2. The CDR3 DNA reads as TGTGCCAGCAGCCTGACAGGGGGTGGCTACACCTTC. Translation: CASSLTGGGYTF.

This chain joins TRBV11-2 and TRBJ2-7; 8 bases align to TRBD2. J was trimmed by 0 bases and V by 5 bases; bases with no gene match: 6. The CDR3 consists of 15 residues. Germline V gene lookup returns CDR1 SGHAT and CDR2 FQNNGV. This chain's CDR3 is CASSPGLASSYEQYF. The CDR3 DNA sequence: TGTGCCAGCAGCCCCGGACTAGCCTCCTCCTACGAGCAGTACTTC.

The rearrangement links TRBV23-1 to TRBJ2-1, with 8 positions matching TRBD2. TRBV23-1 is an open reading frame, and its role is uncertain. The CDR3 contains 14 residues. Losses at the gene ends were 11 bases for V and 8 bases for J; bases not matched to a gene: 14. The CDR3 nucleotides read TGCGCCGTGGGGTTGGGGGTAGCGGGACATGAGCAGTTCTTC. Protein: CAVGLGVAGHEQFF.

The chain combines TRBV3-1 (or the pseudogene TRBV3-2) with TRBJ2-5; TRBD2 aligns across 14 bases. The CDR3 contains 17 residues. CDR1 is LGHDT, CDR2 YNNKEL, per germline (reference sequence). Unmatched junction bases numbered 5, after V lost 1 base and J lost 4 bases. The CDR3 coding sequence is TGTGCCAGCAGCCAAGGAGCAGGGACTAGCGGGAGAGAGACCCAGTACTTC. Translating gives CASSQGAGTSGRETQYF.